The 15 T cell receptor beta chains listed next were all sequenced from one sample in a study of radiotherapy plus CTLA-4 blockade in lung cancer. The protocol was immunoSEQ multiplex PCR, while the TCRdb copy is restricted to in-frame clones and leaves out a portion. The sample carries more than 90,000 clones, about 91% recorded once. Source: peripheral blood, taken from a patient treated with radiotherapy plus ipilimumab. These receptors were obtained from a human donor with non-small cell lung cancer that progressed on radiotherapy plus ipilimumab.

The rearrangement links TRBV19 to TRBJ1-5, with D uncertain. Germline values: CDR1 LNHDA, CDR2 SQIVND (reference sequence). CDR3 size: 13 residues. The V and J ends lost 5 bases and 0 bases respectively, with 5 bases between them. The CDR3 sequence: CASSPYSNQPQHF. For the CDR3, the DNA is TGTGCCAGTAGTCCCTATAGCAATCAGCCCCAGCATTTT.

The table lists this clone with a few counts. The chain carries TRBV25-1 and TRBJ1-4; D not certain. Germline values: CDR1 MGHDK, CDR2 SYGVNS. This CDR3 has 15 amino acids. Deletions cut 2 bases from V and 8 bases from J, with 15 bases between. In DNA, the CDR3 is TGTGCCAGCAGTGAAATAGGTGGAGGAGGAGAAAAACTGTTTTTT. Protein: CASSEIGGGGEKLFF.

The chain employs TRBV4-1 and TRBJ2-2; TRBD2 matches 9 bases. The V and J ends lost 0 bases and 7 bases, in that order; junction bases with no gene match: 6. The CDR3 is 16 residues long. Germline V lookup: CDR1 MGHRA, CDR2 YSYEKL. The CDR3 is CASSQDWREGDGELFF. Written as DNA, the CDR3 is TGCGCCAGCAGCCAAGATTGGCGGGAGGGCGACGGGGAGCTGTTTTTT.

The chain is built from TRBV18 and TRBJ2-1, with D possibly matching TRBD1 (5 bases). Germline CDR1 reads KGHSH; CDR2 reads LQKENI. The CDR3 consists of 15 residues. The V gene lost 4 bases and the J gene lost 3 bases, with 13 bases spanning the gap. CDR3 nucleotide sequence: TGTGCCAGCTCACGGGCTTGGGGCAACTACAATGAGCAGTTCTTC. Amino acids: CASSRAWGNYNEQFF.

The chain employs TRBV11-2 and TRBJ2-3; D is unclear. V dropped 5 bases and J dropped 6 bases, with 9 bases sitting between them. Germline values: CDR1 SGHAT, CDR2 FQNNGV. This CDR3 contains 12 residues. The CDR3 DNA is TGTGCCAGCAGCCCCCACGTGGATACGCAGTATTTT. Residues: CASSPHVDTQYF.

The J gene is TRBJ1-2, the V gene TRBV5-4; no clear D. In germline, CDR1 is SGHNT, CDR2 YYREEE (reference sequence). Trimming removed 2 bases at V and 8 bases at J, with 16 bases between. The length of the CDR3 is 14 residues. CDR3 region: CASSFRLDSGGYTF. In nucleotides, the CDR3 is TGTGCCAGCAGCTTTCGATTGGACTCCGGAGGCTACACCTTC.

On this clone: Germline is not matched at one junction end, which may reflect a read error. This chain uses TRBV7-7 with TRBJ2-3; weak D call: TRBD2 (6 bases). The germline gives CDR1 SSHAT, CDR2 FNYEAQ (reference sequence). This CDR3 is built from 15 residues. In DNA, the CDR3 is TGTGCTAGCAGCTCGGGGTCGGGGGTCACAGATACGCAGTATTTT. Protein sequence: CASSSGSGVTDTQYF.

This clone was found once. The chain employs TRBV6-5 and TRBJ2-6, with unresolved D. Deletions cut 6 bases from V and 1 base from J, with 4 bases between. Looked up from germline, CDR1 is MNHEY and CDR2 is SVGAGI. This CDR3 has 13 residues. CDR3 sequence reads: CASSQSGANVLTF. CDR3 coding DNA: TGTGCCAGCAGCCAATCTGGGGCCAACGTCCTGACTTTC.

The rearrangement joins TRBV5-8 to TRBJ2-1; D is unclear. Trimming took off 4 bases at V and 0 bases at J, with 17 bases between the two ends. This CDR3 is 17 amino acids long. Looked up from germline, CDR1 is SGHTS and CDR2 is YDEGEE. CDR3: CASSPSVRQSSYNEQFF. The CDR3 coding sequence is TGTGCCAGCAGCCCCTCAGTTCGGCAGAGCTCCTACAATGAGCAGTTCTTC.

A word on this clone: The junction differs from germline at one of its ends, possibly a read error. V and J are TRBV7-9 and TRBJ2-7; 8 nucleotides line up with TRBD2. This CDR3 comprises 12 residues. Germline V gene data show CDR1 as SEHNR and CDR2 as FQNEAQ (reference sequence). Here the CDR3 reads CASSPGGGTPDF. The DNA of the CDR3 is TGTGCCAGCAGCCCGGGAGGGGGGACCCCAGACTTC.

The V and J genes are TRBV9 and TRBJ1-1; D ambiguous. Germline-derived CDR1 and CDR2 are SGDLS and YYNGEE. This CDR3 contains 14 residues. Between the trimmed V and J ends, which lost 4 bases and 1 base, there was a span of 11 bases. Written as DNA, the CDR3 is TGTGCCAGCAGCCCACGACTGGGGAACACTGAAGCTTTCTTT. Translation: CASSPRLGNTEAFF.

The V call is TRBV2, the J call TRBJ1-5; no reliable D call. Germline CDR1 and CDR2: SNHLY and FYNNEI. This CDR3 spans 16 amino acids. The germline V and J ends were trimmed by 4 bases and 0 bases, with 13 bases remaining between them. CDR3 sequence: CASSVYSGISNQPQHF. The CDR3 DNA reads TGTGCCAGCAGTGTGTATTCGGGGATTAGCAATCAGCCCCAGCATTTT.

The V and J genes are TRBV19 and TRBJ2-3; D is ambiguous. The CDR3 consists of 13 residues. Germline lookup yields CDR1 LNHDA and CDR2 SQIVND (reference sequence). Trimming left V 1 base short and J 2 bases short, with 4 bases between. CDR3 region: CASSIGLTDTQYF. Here the CDR3 DNA reads TGTGCCAGTAGTATAGGTCTCACAGATACGCAGTATTTT.

This clone was seen a single time. The CDR3 sequence: CASSLTSGRQHGEQFF. CDR3 DNA sequence: TGCGCCAGCAGCCTGACTAGCGGGAGACAGCATGGAGAGCAGTTCTTC. This chain connects TRBV5-1 to TRBJ2-1; 12 bases map to TRBD2. In germline, CDR1 is SGHRS, CDR2 YFSETQ. V lost 4 bases to trimming and J lost 10 bases; unmatched junction nucleotides: 12. CDR3 length equals 16 residues.

V gene TRBV4-1 combines with J gene TRBJ2-7, with no clear D. Looked up from germline, CDR1 is MGHRA and CDR2 is YSYEKL. CDR3 length: 14 amino acids. Trimming cost V 0 bases and J 5 bases, with 11 bases left between them. This CDR3 reads CASSQDWPPDEQYF. In DNA, the CDR3 is TGCGCCAGCAGCCAAGATTGGCCCCCTGACGAGCAGTACTTC.